This is a list of T cell receptor beta chains from one sample in a study of cytomegalovirus exposure and HLA in healthy donors. Sequenced by immunoSEQ multiplex PCR; TCRdb stores in-frame clones only, minus some. The sample lists about 140,000 clones, over 70% occurring once. Input material: PBMCs. These receptors all stem from a male donor in good health and CMV-seronegative. Each CDR3 is given with its conserved first and last residue. D genes are given only for firm matches. A row's size may be missing; if present it is once, few, many or a size class.

V: TRBV25-1; D: .; size: few; J: TRBJ2-4; DNA: TGTGCCAGCAGTGAACGGGTCAAAAACATTCAGTACTTC; CDR3: CASSERVKNIQYF
V: TRBV13; D: TRBD2; size: .; J: TRBJ2-1; DNA: TGTGCCAGCAGCCATAGGAGAGGCGGGAGCTCCTACAATGAGCAGTTCTTC; CDR3: CASSHRRGGSSYNEQFF
V: TRBV19; D: .; size: .; J: TRBJ1-2; DNA: TGTGCCAGTAGTCCGTCACTGACAGGCGGCAACTATGGCTACACCTTC; CDR3: CASSPSLTGGNYGYTF
V: TRBV7-6; D: TRBD1; size: .; J: TRBJ2-5; DNA: TGTGCCAGCAGCAGGACAGGCCGGGAGACCCAGTACTTC; CDR3: CASSRTGRETQYF
V: TRBV4-1; D: TRBD2; size: few; J: TRBJ2-3; DNA: TGCGCCAGCAGCCAAGACCCGGGACTATCCACAGATACGCAGTATTTT; CDR3: CASSQDPGLSTDTQYF
V: TRBV6-5; D: .; size: .; J: TRBJ1-1; DNA: TGTGCCAGCAGTTACTCATCTGGGGCCCTGGGCACTGAAGCTTTCTTT; CDR3: CASSYSSGALGTEAFF
V: TRBV10-3; D: TRBD2; size: few; J: TRBJ2-2; DNA: TGTGCCATCCGCGGGACTAGCGGGGGGGCTAGCGGGGAGCTGTTTTTT; CDR3: CAIRGTSGGASGELFF
V: TRBV29-1; D: .; size: .; J: TRBJ2-7; DNA: TGCAGCGTTTTCACCGACATCGCCGAGCAGTACTTC; CDR3: CSVFTDIAEQYF
V: TRBV27; D: .; size: .; J: TRBJ2-3; DNA: TGTGCCAGCAGTTCCTCGGCAGATACGCAGTATTTT; CDR3: CASSSSADTQYF
V: TRBV14; D: TRBD1; size: .; J: TRBJ2-7; DNA: TGTGCCAGCAGCCCTAGGGGACAGAGCCCCTACGAGCAGTACTTC; CDR3: CASSPRGQSPYEQYF
V: TRBV4-2; D: TRBD1; size: .; J: TRBJ2-6; DNA: TGTGCCAGCAGCCAAGATCCGACAGGGTCTGGGGCCAACGTCCTGACTTTC; CDR3: CASSQDPTGSGANVLTF
V: TRBV27; D: .; size: .; J: TRBJ2-7; DNA: TGTGCCAGCAGTTTATCCGGTGCAGGGGTTACCTACGAGCAGTACTTC; CDR3: CASSLSGAGVTYEQYF
V: TRBV7-6; D: .; size: few; J: TRBJ2-5; DNA: TGTGCCAGCAGCTTAGCGGGACACCCTGGGGAGACCCAGTACTTC; CDR3: CASSLAGHPGETQYF
V: TRBV2; D: .; size: .; J: TRBJ1-2; DNA: TGTGCCAGCAGTGAAGCGCTTGGGGGCAGCGCGGGCTACACCTTC; CDR3: CASSEALGGSAGYTF
V: TRBV27; D: .; size: .; J: TRBJ2-1; DNA: TGTGCCAGCAGTTCCGGGATGGGGGGTGATGAGCAGTTCTTC; CDR3: CASSSGMGGDEQFF
V: TRBV30; D: .; size: .; J: TRBJ1-4; DNA: TGTGCCTGGAGTCTCGCCTACAGGGTTCCTAATGAAAAACTGTTTTTT; CDR3: CAWSLAYRVPNEKLFF
V: TRBV19; D: .; size: .; J: TRBJ1-5; DNA: TGTGCCAGTAGTCCGCAAGGGGACTATAGCAATCAGCCCCAGCATTTT; CDR3: CASSPQGDYSNQPQHF
V: TRBV5-1; D: TRBD1; size: .; J: TRBJ1-4; DNA: TGCGCCAGCAGCTTTCAGGGACAGGGGAATGAAAAACTGTTTTTT; CDR3: CASSFQGQGNEKLFF
V: TRBV29-1; D: .; size: .; J: TRBJ2-7; DNA: TGCAGCGTTCCGGGATCCGCCAACTACGAGCAGTACTTC; CDR3: CSVPGSANYEQYF
V: TRBV6-6; D: TRBD1; size: .; J: TRBJ1-2; DNA: TGTGCCAGCAGTTCCCAGTGGGACAGAAACTATGGCTACACCTTC; CDR3: CASSSQWDRNYGYTF
V: TRBV6-5; D: .; size: .; J: TRBJ1-5; DNA: TGTGCCAGCAGTTACTCCCTAAATCAGCCCCAGCATTTT; CDR3: CASSYSLNQPQHF
V: TRBV29-1; D: TRBD1; size: .; J: TRBJ2-1; DNA: TGCAGCGTTGGAGGGCACTCAGGGGGCTCCTACAATGAGCAGTTCTTC; CDR3: CSVGGHSGGSYNEQFF
V: TRBV7-9; D: TRBD1; size: few; J: TRBJ2-7; DNA: TGTGCCAGCAGCTCCGGGACAGACCTCCTCGAGCAGTACTTC; CDR3: CASSSGTDLLEQYF
V: TRBV7-9; D: .; size: .; J: TRBJ1-5; DNA: TGTGCCAGCAGCGCCCCCGGGTCCCTAGATAGCAATCAGCCCCAGCATTTT; CDR3: CASSAPGSLDSNQPQHF